These 11 T cell receptor beta chains were sequenced from one sample in a study of blood T cell repertoires in COVID-19. Assay: immunoSEQ multiplex PCR; the TCRdb copy retains only in-frame clones and omits some. This sample has over 200,000 clones, with roughly nine tenths found just once. The sample was peripheral blood. These receptors came from a woman aged 18-29 years who had recovered from COVID-19.

This chain joins TRBV11-2 and TRBJ1-1, with D possibly TRBD1 on 6 matching bases. CDR1 is SGHAT and CDR2 is FQNNGV in the germline V gene. V lost 6 bases, J lost 3 bases, and 14 bases lay in between. The CDR3 covers 14 residues. CDR3: CASRLGGGHTEAFF. The CDR3 region has the DNA TGTGCCAGCAGACTTGGCGGGGGGCACACTGAAGCTTTCTTT. Combining the CDR3 with reference TRBV11-2 and TRBJ1-1 gives the whole variable domain EAGVAQSPRYKIIEKRQSVAFWCNPISGHATLYWYQQILGQGPKLLIQFQNNGVVDDSQLPKDRFSAERLKGVDSTLKIQPAKLEDSAVYLCASRLGGGHTEAFFGQGTRLTVV.

The V call is TRBV29-1, the J call TRBJ2-7; 8 nucleotides line up with TRBD2. CDR3 size: 13 residues. Germline V gene sequence: CDR1 SQVTM, CDR2 ANQGSEA. After removal of 5 bases from V and 2 bases from J, the junction contained 5 bases not matched to a gene. As DNA, the CDR3 is TGCAGCGTTCCGGCTAGCGGGCCCTACGAGCAGTACTTC. It encodes CSVPASGPYEQYF.

The gene calls are TRBV5-4 and TRBJ2-7; 8 bases line up with TRBD1. CDR1 SGHNT and CDR2 YYREEE come from the germline V gene (reference sequence). This CDR3 is 14 amino acids long. The V and J ends lost 0 bases and 1 base, in that order; junction bases with no gene match: 0. The CDR3 protein is CASSLGQGSYEQYF. DNA of the CDR3: TGTGCCAGCAGCTTGGGACAGGGGTCCTACGAGCAGTACTTC.

The gene calls are TRBV19 and TRBJ2-1, with 13 bases identical to TRBD2. The CDR3 covers 18 residues. After removal of 5 bases from V and 3 bases from J, the junction contained 10 bases not matched to a gene. Germline values: CDR1 LNHDA, CDR2 SQIVND (reference sequence). The CDR3 DNA reads TGTGCCAGTAGTCCCCAAGGACTAGCGGGAGAATTCTACAATGAGCAGTTCTTC. It is translated as CASSPQGLAGEFYNEQFF.

J is TRBJ2-2 and V is TRBV9; TRBD1 matches 7 bases. The CDR3 runs 17 residues. CDR1 SGDLS and CDR2 YYNGEE come from the germline V gene. The V segment lost 5 bases and the J segment 5 bases; nucleotides outside the gene matches: 15. The CDR3 nucleotides read TGTGCCAGCAGTTATCCCGCCAGGGGGTCGGAAACCGGGGAGCTGTTTTTT. This translates into CASSYPARGSETGELFF.

The CDR3 DNA reads as TGTGCCAGCAGTGACGTAGCGGGATCCCTCGATGAGCAGTTCTTC. Its protein is CASSDVAGSLDEQFF. The chain combines TRBV6-4 with TRBJ2-1, with TRBD2 identical over 8 bases. CDR1 and CDR2 from the germline V gene are MRHNA and SNTAGT. The ends lost 2 bases at V and 8 bases at J; junction bases unmatched: 8. CDR3 length equals 15 residues.

This clone has only one observation. The chain carries TRBV4-1 and TRBJ2-5; 10 nucleotides match TRBD2. The CDR3 length is 15 residues. The germline gives CDR1 MGHRA, CDR2 YSYEKL. Trimming cost V 4 bases and J 5 bases; bases outside gene matches: 7. Written as DNA, the CDR3 is TGCGCCAGCAGCCCTGGGACTAGCGACCTGGAGACCCAGTACTTC. It translates to CASSPGTSDLETQYF.

Here the CDR3 DNA reads TGTGCCACCCTACGGACAGGGCAGGACGCTGAAGCTTTCTTT. It yields the protein CATLRTGQDAEAFF. The V and J genes are TRBV10-3 and TRBJ1-1, with TRBD1 identical over 8 bases. J was trimmed by 6 bases and V by 10 bases; bases with no gene match: 13. Germline V gives CDR1 ENHRY, CDR2 SYGVKD. The length of the CDR3 is 14 residues.

As concerns this clone: In the same sample, other DNA sequences code for this CDR3. This chain links TRBV5-1 with TRBJ1-5; D might be TRBD1 (6 bases). Looked up from germline, CDR1 is SGHRS and CDR2 is YFSETQ. The CDR3 covers 14 residues. V was cut by 0 bases and J by 7 bases, with 11 bases left in between. This CDR3 reads CASSLEGGGQPQHF. For the CDR3, the DNA is TGCGCCAGCAGCTTGGAAGGGGGGGGACAGCCCCAGCATTTT.

This clone was seen more than once but under ten times. The genes are TRBV10-3 and TRBJ1-5; the D is unclear. Germline V CDR1 and CDR2: ENHRY, SYGVKD. This CDR3 is 15 amino acids long. Trimming removed 4 bases at V and 3 bases at J, with 13 bases between. As DNA, the CDR3 is TGTGCCATCAGTGGTACAGCTGATTCCAATCAGCCCCAGCATTTT. It codes for CAISGTADSNQPQHF.

CDR3 DNA sequence: TGTGCCAGCAAAGGGACAGGGGATTACAATGAGCAGTTCTTC. It encodes CASKGTGDYNEQFF. This chain connects TRBV6-4 to TRBJ2-1; 10 bases line up with TRBD1. The V segment lost 7 bases and the J segment 4 bases; nucleotides outside the gene matches: 4. From germline, CDR1 is MRHNA and CDR2 SNTAGT. The CDR3 is 14 amino acids.